Listed below are T cell receptor beta chains from one sample, sequenced in a study of Ad26.COV2.S vaccination and SARS-CoV-2 variants. TCRdb's table, derived via immunoSEQ multiplex PCR, lists solely in-frame clones and lacks some. The repertoire holds 380,000 or so clones, with about 87% as singletons. The sample consisted of peripheral blood, taken in a trial of Ad26.COV2.S vaccine versus placebo. The receptors derive from a person aged 18 to 59 who received the Ad26.COV2.S COVID-19 vaccine or a placebo. CDR3s include the opening cysteine and the closing phenylalanine or tryptophan. The D gene is left open where the match is weak. Clone size is shown for a subset of rows, as once, few, many or a class of expanded clone.

d_gene	abundance	j_gene	v_gene	CDR3aa	CDR3nt
-	-	TRBJ1-1	TRBV21-1	CASSAQRGERSNTEAFF	TGTGCCAGCAGCGCCCAAAGGGGGGAGAGATCGAACACTGAAGCTTTCTTT
TRBD1	-	TRBJ2-6	TRBV7-9	CASSVGTGVGSGANVLTF	TGTGCCAGCAGCGTTGGGACAGGGGTGGGCTCTGGGGCCAACGTCCTGACTTTC
TRBD2	few	TRBJ2-3	TRBV7-3	CASSSGLAGGTDTQYF	TGTGCCAGCAGCTCAGGACTAGCGGGGGGCACAGATACGCAGTATTTT
TRBD2	-	TRBJ2-2	TRBV9	CASSVGLAGGETGELFF	TGTGCCAGCAGCGTCGGACTAGCGGGAGGGGAAACCGGGGAGCTGTTTTTT
-	-	TRBJ1-4	TRBV6-5	CASSRGQLNEKLFF	TGTGCCAGCAGCCGCGGACAGCTTAATGAAAAACTGTTTTTT
TRBD1	-	TRBJ2-3	TRBV4-3	CASSQDDRVDTQYF	TGCGCCAGCAGCCAAGATGACAGGGTAGATACGCAGTATTTT
-	few	TRBJ2-7	TRBV11-2	CASSLGDIVYEQYF	TGTGCCAGCAGCTTAGGGGACATCGTCTACGAGCAGTACTTC
TRBD2	-	TRBJ2-7	TRBV7-6	CASSSGSAGEGYEQYF	TGTGCCAGCAGCTCCGGCTCAGCGGGAGAGGGCTACGAGCAGTACTTC
-	-	TRBJ1-5	TRBV10-2	CASNGQWGNQPQHF	TGCGCCAGCAACGGACAGTGGGGCAATCAGCCCCAGCATTTT
-	once	TRBJ1-2	TRBV6-6	CASRSTEKGGYTF	TGTGCCAGCAGGTCCACAGAAAAAGGGGGCTACACCTTC
-	-	TRBJ1-2	TRBV20-1	CSALGYTF	TGCAGTGCTTTAGGCTACACCTTC
-	-	TRBJ1-4	TRBV4-1	CASSQDLVPTNEKLFF	TGCGCCAGCAGCCAAGATTTGGTACCAACTAATGAAAAACTGTTTTTT
TRBD2	-	TRBJ2-2	TRBV2	CASRAWTSGRGELFF	TGTGCCAGCAGGGCCTGGACTAGCGGGAGGGGGGAGCTGTTTTTT
-	-	TRBJ2-1	TRBV19	CASKDGYNEQFF	TGTGCCAGTAAGGATGGGTACAATGAGCAGTTCTTC
-	few	TRBJ1-3	TRBV9	CASSATGSGNTIYF	TGTGCCAGCAGTGCAACAGGGAGCGGAAACACCATATATTTT
-	many	TRBJ1-2	TRBV25-1	CASSDPRVYGYTF	TGTGCCAGCAGTGATCCCAGAGTCTATGGCTACACCTTC
-	-	TRBJ2-7	TRBV7-8	CASSPGGSYEQYF	TGTGCCAGCAGCCCAGGAGGGTCCTACGAGCAGTACTTC
-	-	TRBJ1-1	TRBV28	CASSLMVGTEAFF	TGTGCCAGCTCCCTAATGGTTGGCACTGAAGCTTTCTTT
-	once	TRBJ2-1	TRBV6-6	CASSYSRNEQFF	TGTGCCAGCAGTTACTCGAGGAATGAGCAGTTCTTC
-	-	TRBJ2-7	TRBV7-9	CASSDGRGSSYEQYF	TGTGCCAGCAGCGACGGACGGGGAAGCTCCTACGAGCAGTACTTC
-	-	TRBJ1-5	TRBV6-1	CASSEGGQPQHF	TGTGCCAGCAGTGAAGGCGGTCAGCCCCAGCATTTT
-	few	TRBJ1-2	TRBV5-6	CASSLQGYGYTF	TGTGCCAGCAGCTTGCAGGGCTATGGCTACACCTTC
-	-	TRBJ1-4	TRBV9	CASSVSPTNEKLFF	TGTGCCAGCAGCGTATCACCAACTAATGAAAAACTGTTTTTT
-	few	TRBJ1-6	TRBV7-3	CASSLTSRGGESPLHF	TGTGCCAGCAGCTTAACATCGAGGGGGGGCGAATCACCCCTCCACTTT
-	-	TRBJ2-7	TRBV5-1	CASSLSPSSYEQYF	TGCGCCAGCAGCTTGTCACCCAGCTCCTACGAGCAGTACTTC
TRBD1	-	TRBJ2-1	TRBV7-3	CASSLPGQGINEQFF	TGTGCCAGCAGCTTACCTGGACAGGGGATCAATGAGCAGTTCTTC
TRBD1	-	TRBJ1-2	TRBV7-2	CASRYGQGDGYTF	TGTGCCAGCAGATACGGACAGGGGGATGGCTACACCTTC
-	-	TRBJ1-5	TRBV6-1	CASSEGQINQPQHF	TGTGCCAGCAGTGAAGGACAAATTAATCAGCCCCAGCATTTT